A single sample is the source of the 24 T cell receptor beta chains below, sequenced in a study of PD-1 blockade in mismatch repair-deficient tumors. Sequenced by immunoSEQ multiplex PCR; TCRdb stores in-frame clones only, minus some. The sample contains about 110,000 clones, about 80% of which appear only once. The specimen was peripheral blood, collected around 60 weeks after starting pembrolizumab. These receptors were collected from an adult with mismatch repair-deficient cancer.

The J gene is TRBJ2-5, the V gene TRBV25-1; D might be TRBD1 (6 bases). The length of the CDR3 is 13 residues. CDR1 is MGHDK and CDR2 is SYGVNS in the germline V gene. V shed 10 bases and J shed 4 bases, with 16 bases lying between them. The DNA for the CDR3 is TGTGCCACCTCGGACAGTCCGAGAGAGACCCAGTACTTC. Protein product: CATSDSPRETQYF.

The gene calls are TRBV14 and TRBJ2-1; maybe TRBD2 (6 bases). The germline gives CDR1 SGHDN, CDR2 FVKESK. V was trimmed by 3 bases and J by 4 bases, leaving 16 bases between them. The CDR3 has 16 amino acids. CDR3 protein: CASSHFSGGSYNEQFF. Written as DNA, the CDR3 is TGTGCCAGCAGCCACTTTAGCGGAGGAAGTTACAATGAGCAGTTCTTC.

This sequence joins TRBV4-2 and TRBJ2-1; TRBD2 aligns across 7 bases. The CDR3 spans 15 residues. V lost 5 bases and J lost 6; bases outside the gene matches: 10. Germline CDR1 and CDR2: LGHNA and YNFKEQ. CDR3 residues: CASSDLADGPNEQFF. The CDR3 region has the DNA TGTGCCAGCAGCGATCTAGCGGACGGGCCCAATGAGCAGTTCTTC.

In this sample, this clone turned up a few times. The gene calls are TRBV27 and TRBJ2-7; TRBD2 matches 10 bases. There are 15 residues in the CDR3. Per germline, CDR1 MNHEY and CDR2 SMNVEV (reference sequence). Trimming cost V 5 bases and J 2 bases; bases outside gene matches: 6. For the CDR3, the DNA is TGTGCCAGCAGTCCGGGACTAGCGTTAACCTACGAGCAGTACTTC. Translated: CASSPGLALTYEQYF.

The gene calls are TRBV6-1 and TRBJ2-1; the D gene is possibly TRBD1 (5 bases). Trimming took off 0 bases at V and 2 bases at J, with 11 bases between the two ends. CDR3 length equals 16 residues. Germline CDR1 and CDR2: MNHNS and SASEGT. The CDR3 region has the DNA TGTGCCAGCAGTGAAGCGAGCAGGGCCCCCTACAATGAGCAGTTCTTC. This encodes CASSEASRAPYNEQFF.

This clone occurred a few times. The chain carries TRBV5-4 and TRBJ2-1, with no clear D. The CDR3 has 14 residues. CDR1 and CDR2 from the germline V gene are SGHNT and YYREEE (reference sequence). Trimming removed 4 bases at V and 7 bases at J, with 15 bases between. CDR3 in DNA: TGTGCCAGCAGCCCGGCGCGGATACTTAATGAGCAGTTCTTC. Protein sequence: CASSPARILNEQFF.

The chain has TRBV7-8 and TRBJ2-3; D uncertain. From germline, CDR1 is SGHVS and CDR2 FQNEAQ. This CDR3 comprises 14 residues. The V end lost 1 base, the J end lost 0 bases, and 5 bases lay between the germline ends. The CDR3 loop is CASSLDGSTDTQYF. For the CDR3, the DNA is TGTGCCAGCAGCTTAGACGGTAGCACAGATACGCAGTATTTT.

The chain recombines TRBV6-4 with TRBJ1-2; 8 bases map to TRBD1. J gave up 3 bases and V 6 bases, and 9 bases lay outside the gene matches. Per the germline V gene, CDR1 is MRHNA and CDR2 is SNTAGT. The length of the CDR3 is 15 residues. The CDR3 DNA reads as TGTGCCAGCAGCCACCTTCGGGACAGGTACTATGGCTACACCTTC. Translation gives CASSHLRDRYYGYTF.

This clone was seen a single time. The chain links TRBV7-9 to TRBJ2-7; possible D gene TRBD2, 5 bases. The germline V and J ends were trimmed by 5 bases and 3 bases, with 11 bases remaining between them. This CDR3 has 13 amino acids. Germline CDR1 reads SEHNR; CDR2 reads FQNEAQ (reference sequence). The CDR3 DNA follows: TGTGCCAGCAGCCCGGGATTTTTCTACGAGCAGTACTTC. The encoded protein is CASSPGFFYEQYF.

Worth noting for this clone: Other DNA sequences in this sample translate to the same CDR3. CDR3 residues: CSARSSYEQYF. The CDR3 nucleotides are TGCAGTGCTCGGAGCTCCTACGAGCAGTACTTC. V gene TRBV20-1 combines with J gene TRBJ2-7; D is undetermined. V lost 5 bases to trimming and J lost 0 bases, with 5 bases between them. The germline gives CDR1 DFQATT, CDR2 SNEGSKA (reference sequence). This CDR3 region has 11 residues.

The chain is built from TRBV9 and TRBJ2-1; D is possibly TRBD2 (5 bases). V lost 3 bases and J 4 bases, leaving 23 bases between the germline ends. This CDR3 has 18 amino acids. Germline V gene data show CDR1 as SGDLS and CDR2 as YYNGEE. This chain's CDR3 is CASSGALIGGRQYNEQFF. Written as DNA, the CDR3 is TGTGCCAGCAGCGGCGCTTTAATAGGCGGGCGCCAGTACAATGAGCAGTTCTTC.

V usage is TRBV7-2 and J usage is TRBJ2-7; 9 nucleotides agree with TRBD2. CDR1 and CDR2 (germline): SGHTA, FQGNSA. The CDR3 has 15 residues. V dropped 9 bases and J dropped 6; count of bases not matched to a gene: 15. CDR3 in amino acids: CASSWAIAGVSEQYF. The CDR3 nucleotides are TGTGCCAGTTCGTGGGCCATAGCGGGAGTAAGCGAGCAGTACTTC.

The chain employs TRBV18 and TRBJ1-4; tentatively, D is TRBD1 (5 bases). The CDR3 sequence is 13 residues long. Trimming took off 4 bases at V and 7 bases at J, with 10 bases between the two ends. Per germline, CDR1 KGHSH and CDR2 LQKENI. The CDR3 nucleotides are TGTGCCAGCTCACAAGACAGTGGTGAAAAACTGTTTTTT. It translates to CASSQDSGEKLFF.

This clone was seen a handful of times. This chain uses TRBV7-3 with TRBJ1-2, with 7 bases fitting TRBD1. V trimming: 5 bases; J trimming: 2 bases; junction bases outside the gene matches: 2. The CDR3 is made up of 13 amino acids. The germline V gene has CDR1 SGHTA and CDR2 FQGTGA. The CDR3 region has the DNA TGTGCCAGCAGCGTGGACAGGAACTATGGCTACACCTTC. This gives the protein CASSVDRNYGYTF.

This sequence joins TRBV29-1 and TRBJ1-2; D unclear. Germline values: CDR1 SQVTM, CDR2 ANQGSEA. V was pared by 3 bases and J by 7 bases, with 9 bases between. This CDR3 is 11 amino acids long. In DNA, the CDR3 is TGCAGCGTTGATGGGGTCGGTGGCTACACCTTC. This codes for CSVDGVGGYTF. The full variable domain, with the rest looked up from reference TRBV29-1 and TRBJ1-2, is SAVISQKPSRDICQRGTSLTIQCQVDSQVTMMFWYRQQPGQSLTLIATANQGSEATYESGFVIDKFPISRPNLTFSTLTVSNMSPEDSSIYLCSVDGVGGYTFGSGTRLTVV.

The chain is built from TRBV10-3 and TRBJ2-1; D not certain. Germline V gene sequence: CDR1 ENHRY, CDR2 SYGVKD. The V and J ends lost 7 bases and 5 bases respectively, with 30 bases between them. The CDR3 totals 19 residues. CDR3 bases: TGTGCCATCAACGATCACGGGTTGGTTCGCGACCCGAAAAACAATGAGCAGTTCTTC. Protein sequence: CAINDHGLVRDPKNNEQFF.

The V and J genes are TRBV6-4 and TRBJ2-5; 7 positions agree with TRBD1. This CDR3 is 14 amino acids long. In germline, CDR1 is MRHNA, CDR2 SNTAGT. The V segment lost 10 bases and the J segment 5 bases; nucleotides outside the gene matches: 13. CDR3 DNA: TGTGCCATCCCGGGACAGACCCTGTGGGAGACCCAGTACTTC. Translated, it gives CAIPGQTLWETQYF.

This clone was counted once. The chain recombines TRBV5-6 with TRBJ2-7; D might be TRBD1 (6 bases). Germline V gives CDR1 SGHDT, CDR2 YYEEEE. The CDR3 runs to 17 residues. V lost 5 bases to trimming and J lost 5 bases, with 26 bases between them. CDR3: CASSSLRSEYREDEQYF. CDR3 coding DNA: TGTGCCAGCAGTTCATTGCGTTCAGAATACAGGGAAGACGAGCAGTACTTC.

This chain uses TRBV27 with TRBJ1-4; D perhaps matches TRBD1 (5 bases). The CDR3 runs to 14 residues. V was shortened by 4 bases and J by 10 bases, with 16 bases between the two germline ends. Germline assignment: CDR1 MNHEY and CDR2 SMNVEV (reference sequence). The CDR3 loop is CASSYGSSGGKLFF. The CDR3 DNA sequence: TGTGCCAGCAGTTACGGGTCTTCCGGGGGAAAACTGTTTTTT.

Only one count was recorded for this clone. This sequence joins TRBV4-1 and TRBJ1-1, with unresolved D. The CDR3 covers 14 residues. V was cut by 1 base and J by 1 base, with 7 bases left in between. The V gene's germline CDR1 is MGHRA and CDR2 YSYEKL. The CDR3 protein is CASSQVTANTEAFF. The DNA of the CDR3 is TGCGCCAGCAGCCAAGTTACAGCGAACACTGAAGCTTTCTTT.

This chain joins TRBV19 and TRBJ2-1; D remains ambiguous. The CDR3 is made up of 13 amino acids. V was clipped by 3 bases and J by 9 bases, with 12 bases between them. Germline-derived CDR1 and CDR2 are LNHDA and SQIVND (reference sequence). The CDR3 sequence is CASSMILEVEQFF. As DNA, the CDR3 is TGTGCCAGTAGTATGATTTTAGAAGTTGAGCAGTTCTTC.

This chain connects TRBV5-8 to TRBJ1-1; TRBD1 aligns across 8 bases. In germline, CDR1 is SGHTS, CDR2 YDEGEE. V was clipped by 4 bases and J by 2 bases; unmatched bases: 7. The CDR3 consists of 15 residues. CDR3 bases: TGTGCCAGCAGCGGTAGGGACAGGAGAAACACTGAAGCTTTCTTT. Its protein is CASSGRDRRNTEAFF.

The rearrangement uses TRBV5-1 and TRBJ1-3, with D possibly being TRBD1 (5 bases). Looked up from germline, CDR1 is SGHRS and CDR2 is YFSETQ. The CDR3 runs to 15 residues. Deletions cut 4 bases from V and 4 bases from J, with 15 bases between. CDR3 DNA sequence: TGCGCCAGCAGCCATCAGCCAGGGAGGGGAAACACCATATATTTT. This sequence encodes CASSHQPGRGNTIYF.

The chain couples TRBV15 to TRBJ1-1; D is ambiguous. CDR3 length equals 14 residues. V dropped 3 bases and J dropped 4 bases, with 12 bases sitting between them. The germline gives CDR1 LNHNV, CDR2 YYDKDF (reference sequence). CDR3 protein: CATSSLSWGTEAFF. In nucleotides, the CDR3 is TGTGCCACCAGCAGTCTAAGCTGGGGCACTGAAGCTTTCTTT.